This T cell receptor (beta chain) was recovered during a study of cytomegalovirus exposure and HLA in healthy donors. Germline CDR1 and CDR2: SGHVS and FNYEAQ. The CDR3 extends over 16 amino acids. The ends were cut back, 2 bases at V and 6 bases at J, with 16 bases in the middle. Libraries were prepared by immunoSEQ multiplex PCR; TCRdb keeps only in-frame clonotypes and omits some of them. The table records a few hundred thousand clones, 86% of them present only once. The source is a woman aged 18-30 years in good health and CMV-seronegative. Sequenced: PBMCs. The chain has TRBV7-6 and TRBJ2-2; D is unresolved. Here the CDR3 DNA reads TGTGCCAGCAGCTTATATGCCGGTACTGAGGCCGGGGAGCTGTTTTTT. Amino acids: CASSLYAGTEAGELFF.